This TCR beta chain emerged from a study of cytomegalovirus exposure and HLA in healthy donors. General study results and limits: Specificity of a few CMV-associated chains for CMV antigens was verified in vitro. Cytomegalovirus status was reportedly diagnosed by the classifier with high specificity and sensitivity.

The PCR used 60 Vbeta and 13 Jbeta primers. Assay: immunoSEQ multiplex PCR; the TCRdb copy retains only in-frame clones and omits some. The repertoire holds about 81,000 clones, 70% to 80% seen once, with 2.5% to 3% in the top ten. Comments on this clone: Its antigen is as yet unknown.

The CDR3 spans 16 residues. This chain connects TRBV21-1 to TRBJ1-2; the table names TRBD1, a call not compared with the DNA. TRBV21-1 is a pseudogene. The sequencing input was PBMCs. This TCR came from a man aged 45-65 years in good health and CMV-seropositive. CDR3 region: CASSKQEQGKKAGYTF. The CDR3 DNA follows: TGTGCCAGCAGCAAGCAAGAACAGGGAAAAAAAGCTGGCTACACCTTC.